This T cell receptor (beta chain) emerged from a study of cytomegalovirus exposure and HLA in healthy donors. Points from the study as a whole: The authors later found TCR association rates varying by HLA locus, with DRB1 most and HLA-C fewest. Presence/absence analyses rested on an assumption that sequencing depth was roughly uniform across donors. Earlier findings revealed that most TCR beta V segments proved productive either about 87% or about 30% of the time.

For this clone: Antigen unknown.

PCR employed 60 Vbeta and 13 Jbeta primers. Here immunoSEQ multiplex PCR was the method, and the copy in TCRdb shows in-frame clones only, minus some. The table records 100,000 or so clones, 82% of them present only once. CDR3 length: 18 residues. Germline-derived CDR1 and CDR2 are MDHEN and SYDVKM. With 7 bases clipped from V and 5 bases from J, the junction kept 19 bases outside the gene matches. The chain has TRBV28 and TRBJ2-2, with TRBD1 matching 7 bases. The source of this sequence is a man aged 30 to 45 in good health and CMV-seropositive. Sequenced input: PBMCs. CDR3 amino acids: CASIPLTGWPLFTGELFF. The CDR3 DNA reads TGTGCCAGCATCCCATTGACAGGGTGGCCTCTCTTTACCGGGGAGCTGTTTTTT.